The 5 T cell receptor beta chains listed next were all sequenced from one sample in a study of blood T cell repertoires in COVID-19. Libraries were prepared by immunoSEQ multiplex PCR; TCRdb keeps only in-frame clonotypes and omits some of them. The table records roughly 180,000 clones, approximately 88% of them present only once. The specimen sequenced was PBMCs or T cells enriched from blood (not recorded which). The receptor source for this set is a woman aged 60-75 years who had recovered from COVID-19.

The V and J genes are TRBV12-5 and TRBJ2-2; 9 bases map to TRBD2. The CDR3 extends over 17 amino acids. V lost 2 bases, J lost 5 bases, and 9 bases stayed unmatched. The V gene's germline CDR1 is LGHNT and CDR2 FRNRAP. CDR3 nucleotides: TGTGCTAGTGGTTTGTTCTTAGGACTAGCGACGACCGGGGAGCTGTTTTTT. Residues: CASGLFLGLATTGELFF.

The chain joins TRBV10-3 to TRBJ1-4; 7 nucleotides agree with TRBD1. The J segment lost 1 base and the V segment lost 4 bases, leaving 3 bases of the junction unmatched. Germline-derived CDR1 and CDR2 are ENHRY and SYGVKD. This CDR3 has 15 amino acids. The CDR3 DNA follows: TGTGCCATCAGTGCAAACAGGGGAACTAATGAAAAACTGTTTTTT. Its protein product is CAISANRGTNEKLFF.

The chain combines TRBV9 with TRBJ1-2; D possibly corresponds to TRBD1 (6 bases). The CDR3 extends over 18 amino acids. Germline-derived CDR1 and CDR2 are SGDLS and YYNGEE. V was shortened by 4 bases and J by 6 bases, with 28 bases between the two germline ends. The CDR3 coding sequence is TGTGCCAGCAGCCCAAACCCCGGACAGAACCACCTCTTTGATGGCTACACCTTC. This encodes CASSPNPGQNHLFDGYTF.

The chain combines TRBV28 with TRBJ1-1; D call uncertain. This CDR3 is 13 amino acids long. Trimming took 6 bases from V and 3 from J, leaving 11 bases between them. Germline lookup yields CDR1 MDHEN and CDR2 SYDVKM. This CDR3 is CASRQSPYTEAFF. The DNA of the CDR3 is TGTGCCAGCAGACAGTCACCCTACACTGAAGCTTTCTTT.

The genes are TRBV11-2 and TRBJ2-1, with D possibly matching TRBD2 (6 bases). This CDR3 is built from 16 residues. CDR1 is SGHAT, CDR2 FQNNGV, per germline. V lost 4 bases and J lost 0, with 13 bases in between. This CDR3 reads CASSSVSGRSYNEQFF. In nucleotides, the CDR3 is TGTGCCAGCAGCTCCGTGAGCGGGCGCTCCTACAATGAGCAGTTCTTC.